A selection of T cell receptor beta chains follows, all from one sample in a study of CD8 T cells in Susac syndrome. TCRdb redid the calling of the immunoSEQ multiplex PCR reads with MiXCR, one entry per CDR3 protein. The sample consists of around 53,000 distinct CDR3 sequences, 85% to 95% of them appearing once. Sequenced: CD8+ T cells from PBMCs. Receptor source: a human donor with Susac syndrome. Each CDR3 is given with its conserved first and last residue. The D gene is left open where the match is weak. For some rows the clone size is stated as once, few or many, or as a class when expanded; others skip it.

d_gene	len	v_gene	j_gene	abundance	CDR3nt	CDR3aa
.	14	TRBV12-3/TRBV12-4	TRBJ1-2	.	TGTGCCAGCAGTTTAACAACGAACCACTATGGCTACACCTTC	CASSLTTNHYGYTF
TRBD1	14	TRBV23-1	TRBJ1-3	.	TGCGCCAGCGGGCCCGGGACAGGACGAGACACCATATATTTT	CASGPGTGRDTIYF
TRBD1	15	TRBV2	TRBJ2-5	.	TGTGCCAGCAGGGGGACAGGGGGGACCCAAGAGACCCAGTACTTC	CASRGTGGTQETQYF
TRBD2	16	TRBV15	TRBJ2-5	.	TGTGCCACCAGCAGAGATCGAAGCGGGGTTCAAGAGACCCAGTACTTC	CATSRDRSGVQETQYF
TRBD2	12	TRBV20-1	TRBJ2-3	once	TGCAGCCTGACTAGCGAGGGTGATACGCAGTATTTT	CSLTSEGDTQYF
TRBD1	16	TRBV4-1	TRBJ1-1	once	TGCGCCAGCAGCCAAGAGGGGTGGGACAGGGACACTGAAGCTTTCTTT	CASSQEGWDRDTEAFF
TRBD1	15	TRBV20-1	TRBJ2-7	once	TGCAGTGCTAGAGTGAAGGGACAGGCTTCCTACGAGCAGTACTTC	CSARVKGQASYEQYF
.	16	TRBV9	TRBJ1-6	.	TGTGCCAGCAGCCCCCCGGGTATGGGGGGGTATTCACCCCTCCACTTT	CASSPPGMGGYSPLHF
TRBD1	15	TRBV29-1	TRBJ2-7	.	TGCAGCGTTGAAGATGACAGGGGTAGTCGGTACGAGCAGTACTTC	CSVEDDRGSRYEQYF
.	14	TRBV28	TRBJ2-7	once	TGTGCCAGCAGCCGCGGAGTTTACTCCTACGAGCAGTACTTC	CASSRGVYSYEQYF
.	14	TRBV30	TRBJ2-1	.	TGTGCCTGGAACCATGGAGGGGCCTACAATGAGCAGTTCTTC	CAWNHGGAYNEQFF
.	13	TRBV13	TRBJ2-6	.	TGTGCCAGCCTACTGTCTGGGGCCAACGTCCTGACTTTC	CASLLSGANVLTF
TRBD2	15	TRBV5-1	TRBJ2-7	.	TGCGCCAGCAGCTTTATCGCGGGGGGTTTGTACGAGCAGTACTTC	CASSFIAGGLYEQYF
TRBD2	17	TRBV10-3	TRBJ2-1	.	TGTGCCATCAGTGAGTCGTCGCTAGCGGGGGGGCATAGTGAGCAGTTCTTC	CAISESSLAGGHSEQFF
.	13	TRBV9	TRBJ2-7	.	TGTGCCAGCAGCGCCGGGCCCGCCTACGAGCAGTACTTC	CASSAGPAYEQYF
.	13	TRBV28	TRBJ1-6	.	TGTGCCAGCAGTCCCTACAGGGTTTCACCCCTCCACTTT	CASSPYRVSPLHF
.	14	TRBV28	TRBJ2-5	.	TGTGCCAGCAGTCGGCCGGCAGGGGAAGAGACCCAGTACTTC	CASSRPAGEETQYF
.	13	TRBV30	TRBJ2-1	.	TGTGCCTGGAGTAATCTGGTTCGGGGTGAGCAGTTCTTC	CAWSNLVRGEQFF
TRBD2	14	TRBV20-1	TRBJ2-5	.	TGCAGTGCTAGAGATCGGGGGGGGCCAGAGACCCAGTACTTC	CSARDRGGPETQYF
.	15	TRBV27	TRBJ2-2	.	TGTGCCAGCAAAAGAGGGGGAGGGAACACCGGGGAGCTGTTTTTT	CASKRGGGNTGELFF
TRBD1	11	TRBV29-1	TRBJ2-7	.	TGCAGCGTGACAGGGGGGCACGAGCAGTACTTC	CSVTGGHEQYF
TRBD1	15	TRBV28	TRBJ2-7	.	TGTGCCAGCAGTTCGACGGGACAGGGGATCTACGAGCAGTACTTC	CASSSTGQGIYEQYF
.	12	TRBV6-2/TRBV6-3	TRBJ2-1	.	TGTGCCAGCAGTACCCCCTCCAATGAGCAGTTCTTC	CASSTPSNEQFF
.	19	TRBV5-5	TRBJ2-1	medium-sized	TGTGCCAGCAGTCCGTGGGAACTGCTAACGTACAGTTCGCCGCAATTACAGTTCTTC	CASSPWELLTYSSPQLQFF
.	12	TRBV19	TRBJ2-1	.	TGTGCCAGTAGTATAGACAGGTATGAGCAGTTCTTC	CASSIDRYEQFF
.	13	TRBV7-9	TRBJ2-7	once	TGTGCCAGCAGCTCCAGGCGGTACTACGAGCAGTACTTC	CASSSRRYYEQYF
TRBD1	18	TRBV25-1	TRBJ2-5	few	TGTGCCAGCAGTGAAGGGAGATCGGGACAGGGGACGCAAGAGACCCAGTACTTC	CASSEGRSGQGTQETQYF
.	13	TRBV14	TRBJ2-7	once	TGTGCCAGCAGCCAAAGTCTGCTAGGCGAGCAGTACTTC	CASSQSLLGEQYF
TRBD1	16	TRBV7-9	TRBJ2-7	.	TGTGCCAGCAGCAGGCCTGACAGGGTAATCCCCTACGAGCAGTACTTC	CASSRPDRVIPYEQYF
.	15	TRBV4-3	TRBJ2-7	.	TGCGCCAGCAGCCAAGAAGCAGCCCTTAGGGCCGAGCAGTACTTC	CASSQEAALRAEQYF
TRBD1	13	TRBV12-3/TRBV12-4	TRBJ2-7	.	TGTGCCAGCAGTTTAAGACAGGGAGACGAGCAGTACTTC	CASSLRQGDEQYF
TRBD1	15	TRBV14	TRBJ1-2	.	TGTGCCAGCAGCTATGGACAGGGGGCTGTCTATGGCTACACCTTC	CASSYGQGAVYGYTF
TRBD1	11	TRBV9	TRBJ2-1	.	TGTGCCAGCAGCGCGGACAGGACGCAGTTCTTC	CASSADRTQFF
.	16	TRBV4-1	TRBJ2-7	.	TGCGCCAGCAGCCAAGGGGGTCCCCCCTTAATCTACGAGCAGTACTTC	CASSQGGPPLIYEQYF
.	13	TRBV27	TRBJ2-2	.	TGTGCCAGCAGTTTATCGATCCCCGGGGAGCTGTTTTTT	CASSLSIPGELFF
.	11	TRBV28	TRBJ2-1	.	TGTGCCAGCAACGCTTGGGGTGAGCAGTTCTTC	CASNAWGEQFF
.	10	TRBV6-6	TRBJ2-3	.	TGTGCCAGCGGGCAGGATACGCAGTATTTT	CASGQDTQYF
.	12	TRBV6-2/TRBV6-3	TRBJ2-5	.	TGTGCCAGCAGTTACTCGACGGAGACCCAGTACTTC	CASSYSTETQYF
TRBD1	15	TRBV19	TRBJ1-2	.	TGTGCCAGTAGTGGCTGGCAGGGGGCGGGCTATGGCTACACCTTC	CASSGWQGAGYGYTF
TRBD2	18	TRBV19	TRBJ2-1	.	TGTGCCAGTAGTTGGACTAGCGGGGGGTTCAGCTCCTACAATGAGCAGTTCTTC	CASSWTSGGFSSYNEQFF
.	13	TRBV3-1	TRBJ2-1	.	TGTGCCAGCAGCCAAGAACAGCGGACTGAGCAGTTCTTC	CASSQEQRTEQFF
.	13	TRBV5-1	TRBJ2-7	.	TGCGCCAGCAGCTTGGCCGCGGGTAACGAGCAGTACTTC	CASSLAAGNEQYF
.	14	TRBV11-1	TRBJ2-5	once	TGTGCCAGCAGCTTAAGACAGTGGATGGTAACCCAGTACTTC	CASSLRQWMVTQYF
TRBD2	17	TRBV27	TRBJ2-6	.	TGTGCCAGCAGTTTGGGCGGGGGACCCTCTGGGGCCAACGTCCTGACTTTC	CASSLGGGPSGANVLTF
.	12	TRBV20-1	TRBJ1-1	.	TGCAGTGCTTTCCTATATCTTCCTGAAGCTTTCTTT	CSAFLYLPEAFF
TRBD1	16	TRBV14	TRBJ2-7	.	TGTGCCAGCAGCCCCAGAACGCGGACAGGCGCCTACGAGCAGTACTTC	CASSPRTRTGAYEQYF
TRBD1	14	TRBV7-9	TRBJ2-5	few	TGTGCCAGCAGCTCCGGACAGGGTACTGAGACCCAGTACTTC	CASSSGQGTETQYF
.	13	TRBV5-6	TRBJ2-7	.	TGTGCCAGCAGCAGGGACGCCTACTACGAGCAGTACTTC	CASSRDAYYEQYF
.	13	TRBV6-2/TRBV6-3	TRBJ2-7	.	TGTGCCAGCAGTTCGTGGGGGGCGTACGAGCAGTACTTC	CASSSWGAYEQYF
.	14	TRBV5-1	TRBJ1-5	.	TGCGCCAGCAGCTTGGAATGGGGGGGTCAGCCCCAGCATTTT	CASSLEWGGQPQHF
.	14	TRBV5-6	TRBJ1-1	.	TGTGCCAGCAGGCCTGACGGGGGGTGGGCTGAAGCTTTCTTT	CASRPDGGWAEAFF
TRBD1	16	TRBV2	TRBJ2-2	.	TGTGCCAGCAGTGAGTGGCAGGGGGACGACACCGGGGAGCTGTTTTTT	CASSEWQGDDTGELFF